What follows describes a single TCR beta chain. Its specificity is not known. Within the sample, other DNA sequences also encode this same CDR3. Method: immunoSEQ multiplex PCR; TCRdb's copy keeps in-frame clones and lacks some. The sample consists of roughly 2.4 million clones, roughly 95% of them appearing once. The sample is drawn from a study of shared clonotypes between healthy human individuals. Study-wide results and limits: For naive CD4 cells, 4% to 6% of clonotypes were shared across a few donors.

The sequenced sample consisted of naive CD4+ T cells sorted from blood. The subset: CD45RA+ positively selected. This TCR came from a man aged 18-30 years in good health.

CDR3 DNA sequence: TGCGCCAGCACCGGACAGGGTAACACTGAAGCTTTCTTT. The encoded protein is CASTGQGNTEAFF. The gene calls are TRBV5-1 and TRBJ1-1, with 8 bases that match TRBD1. CDR1 is SGHRS, CDR2 YFSETQ, per germline. This CDR3 has 13 amino acids. V dropped 6 bases and J dropped 2; count of bases not matched to a gene: 3. Drawing the rest from reference TRBV5-1 and TRBJ1-1, the complete variable domain is KAGVTQTPRYLIKTRGQQVTLSCSPISGHRSVSWYQQTPGQGLQFLFEYFSETQRNKGNFPGRFSGRQFSNSRSEMNVSTLELGDSALYLCASTGQGNTEAFFGQGTRLTVV.